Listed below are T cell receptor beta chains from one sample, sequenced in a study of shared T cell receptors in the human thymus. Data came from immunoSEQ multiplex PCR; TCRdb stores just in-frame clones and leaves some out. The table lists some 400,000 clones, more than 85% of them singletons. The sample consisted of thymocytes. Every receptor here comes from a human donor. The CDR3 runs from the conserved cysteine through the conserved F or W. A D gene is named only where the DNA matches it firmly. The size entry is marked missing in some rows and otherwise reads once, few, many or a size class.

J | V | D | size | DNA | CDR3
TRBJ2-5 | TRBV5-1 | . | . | TGCGCCAGCAGCTCCGACCGGACCCAGTACTTC | CASSSDRTQYF
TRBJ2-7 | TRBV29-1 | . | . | TGCAGCGTTTTGTCTTACGAGCAGTACTTC | CSVLSYEQYF
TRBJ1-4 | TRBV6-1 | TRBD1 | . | TGTGCCAGCAGTGATTGGTACAGGGGTGAGGAAAAACTGTTTTTT | CASSDWYRGEEKLFF
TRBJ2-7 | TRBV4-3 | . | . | TGCGCCAGCAGCAATAGGAATAGGGGGGACAAGCACTACGAGCAGTACTTC | CASSNRNRGDKHYEQYF
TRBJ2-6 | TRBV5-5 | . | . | TGTGCCAGCAGCTTTAGTATAAACGGGGCCAACGTCCTGACTTTC | CASSFSINGANVLTF
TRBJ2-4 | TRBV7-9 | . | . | TGTGCCAGCAGCTATCTTTCAGGGGCCTTTGGAAACATTCAGTACTTC | CASSYLSGAFGNIQYF
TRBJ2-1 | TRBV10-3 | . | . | TGTGCCATCTGCCCGGGACGGGACAATGAGCAGTTCTTC | CAICPGRDNEQFF
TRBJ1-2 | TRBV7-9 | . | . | TGTGCCAGCAGCTTAGCCCCAGTATGTGGCTACACCTTC | CASSLAPVCGYTF
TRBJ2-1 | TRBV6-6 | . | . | TGTGCCAGCAGTTTCCCGGTCGGGGCCAGCAATGAGCAGTTCTTC | CASSFPVGASNEQFF
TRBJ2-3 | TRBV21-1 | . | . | TGTGCCAGCAGCACCACTACAGGGGGCCGGTCAGATACGCAGTATTTT | CASSTTTGGRSDTQYF
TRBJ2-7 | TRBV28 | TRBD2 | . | TGTGCCAGCAGTTTATCCCCGGTCTCTAGCGGGAGGGCCCCCTACGAGCAGTACTTC | CASSLSPVSSGRAPYEQYF
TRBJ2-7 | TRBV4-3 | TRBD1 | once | TGCGCCAGCAGCCAAGTTGGGACAGGAGCCTCCTACGAGCAGTACTTC | CASSQVGTGASYEQYF